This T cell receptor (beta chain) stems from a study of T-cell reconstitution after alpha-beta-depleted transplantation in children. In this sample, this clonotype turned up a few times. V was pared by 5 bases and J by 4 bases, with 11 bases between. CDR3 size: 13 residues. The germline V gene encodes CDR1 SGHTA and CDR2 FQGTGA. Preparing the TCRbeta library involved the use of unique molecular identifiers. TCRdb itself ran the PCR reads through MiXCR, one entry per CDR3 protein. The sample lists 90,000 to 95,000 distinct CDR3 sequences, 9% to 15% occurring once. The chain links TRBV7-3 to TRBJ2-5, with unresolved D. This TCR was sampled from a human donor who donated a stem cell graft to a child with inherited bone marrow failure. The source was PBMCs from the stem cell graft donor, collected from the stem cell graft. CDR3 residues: CASSPSTGETQYF. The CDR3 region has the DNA TGTGCCAGCAGCCCGAGCACCGGAGAGACCCAGTACTTC.